These 15 T cell receptor beta chains were sequenced from one sample in a study of tumor-infiltrating lymphocytes in primary liver carcinoma listed by TCRdb under 2017. The sequencer was an Illumina HiSeq 2500. Using a constant-region primer and ProtoScript II reverse transcriptase, TCRbeta-specific cDNA was reverse-transcribed from around 500 ng total RNA. The TCRbeta libraries were prepared through three rounds of nested multiplex PCR following a slightly modified ARM-PCR procedure. Each of the first two PCR rounds ran for about 10 cycles and used multiplex TRBV1-TRBV30 forward primers together with a Cbeta reverse primer. The public reads were reprocessed in TCRdb via fastp at Q25 and MiXCR, keeping in-frame beta chains. Under each unique CDR3 protein, matching rows form one entry showing the most common genes and DNA. The sample data list about 35,000 distinct CDR3 sequences, and roughly 80% of these were observed just once. The ten largest clones add up to 16% of the sample.

Total RNA and DNA were co-extracted from roughly 20-30 mg of bulk tissue with the AllPrep DNA/RNA mini kit, without cell sorting. Sequences were obtained from liver tumor tissue from sampling region 4. The cell subset or site label corresponds to: tumor region T4, right-lateral pole. All receptors come from a man in his forties or fifties with primary liver carcinoma and hepatitis B virus infection.

For this clonotype: This is likely a read error, given that the CDR3 carries no conserved phenylalanine or tryptophan at its end. The chain combines TRBV4-2 with TRBJ2-1; 11 bases match TRBD2. The V and J ends lost 9 bases and 8 bases, in that order; junction bases with no gene match: 18. Per germline, CDR1 LGHNA and CDR2 YNFKEQ. This CDR3 is built from 17 residues. The CDR3 is CASIQDSSLAGAHEQFS. The CDR3 coding sequence is TGTGCCAGTATCCAAGATTCATCACTAGCGGGAGCCCATGAGCAGTTCTCC.

About this clonotype: As the CDR3 is not closed by the conserved phenylalanine or tryptophan, this likely results from a read error. The chain joins TRBV7-9 to TRBJ2-1, with D possibly matching TRBD2 (7 bases). The CDR3 totals 14 residues. The V and J ends lost 5 bases and 10 bases respectively, with 18 bases between them. CDR1 and CDR2 (germline): SEHNR, FQNEAQ (reference sequence). The DNA for the CDR3 is TGTGCCAGCAGCCTTCCCGGGGGGCGGAACGAGCAGTTCTAC. Its protein is CASSLPGGRNEQFY.

The chain is built from TRBV5-1 and TRBJ2-7; D not resolved. Germline V gene data show CDR1 as SGHRS and CDR2 as YFSETQ. The CDR3 length is 15 residues. The V end was cut by 2 bases, the J end by 1 base, with 13 bases between. CDR3: CASSFSSRRSYEQYF. In nucleotides, the CDR3 is TGCGCCAGCAGCTTTAGTAGCAGGAGATCCTACGAGCAGTACTTC.

To note about this clonotype: Sequence at one end of the junction differs from germline and may be a read error. The chain recombines TRBV10-3 with TRBJ1-6; D may be TRBD1 (6 bases). CDR1 and CDR2 from the germline V gene are ENHRY and SYGVKD. CDR3 size: 18 residues. In DNA form, the CDR3 reads TGTACCATCAGTGGGGCGAGCGGGGGCGCGTCTAATAATTCACCCCTCAACTTT. This gives the protein CTISGASGGASNNSPLNF.

This clonotype was observed a few times. It is likely a read error, because the conserved phenylalanine at the end of the CDR3 is missing. J is TRBJ2-7 and V is TRBV5-1, with 7 bases that match TRBD1. With V trimmed by 7 bases and J by 5 bases, 12 bases remained unmatched. The CDR3 length is 14 residues. Germline CDR1 is SGHRS and CDR2 is YFSETQ. The CDR3 DNA reads as TGCGCCAGCGGCCGGCAACAGGGGATCAACGAGCAGTACTTA. It specifies CASGRQQGINEQYL.

As to this clonotype: An end of the junction does not agree with germline; a read error may underlie this. This chain links TRBV11-2 with TRBJ2-6; D perhaps matches TRBD2 (6 bases). The CDR3 has 21 residues. From germline, CDR1 is SGHAT and CDR2 FQNNGV. CDR3 residues: CASSMGGDRGISLSWANVLTF. As DNA, the CDR3 is TGTGCCAGCAGCATGGGGGGAGATAGGGGCATTTCTCTCTCTTGGGCCAACGTCCTGACTTTC.

A note on this clonotype: The conserved closing phenylalanine or tryptophan is absent in this CDR3, likely reflecting a read error. The DNA is left out, because the CDR3 cannot be placed on it with certainty; the CDR3 is given as TCRdb lists it. The rearrangement uses TRBV6-1 and TRBJ2-1; TRBD2 was called by the table and not checked on the DNA. Both ends counted, the CDR3 spans 15 residues. Germline V gene data show CDR1 as MNHNS and CDR2 as SASEGT. This CDR3 reads CASSLRAKMGNEQIV.

Judged by abundance, this clonotype is medium-sized (0.01 to 0.1%). The V gene is TRBV11-2, the J gene TRBJ1-1; D ambiguous. Germline loops: CDR1 SGHAT, CDR2 FQNNGV. The V and J ends lost 1 base and 3 bases respectively, with 6 bases between them. The CDR3 extends over 13 amino acids. The CDR3 here is CASSLVLDTEAFF. CDR3 in DNA: TGTGCCAGCAGCTTAGTTCTTGACACTGAAGCTTTCTTT.

This clonotype counts as medium-sized. This rearrangement joins TRBV4-1 to TRBJ2-3; 10 positions match TRBD2. Germline V CDR1 and CDR2: MGHRA, YSYEKL. This CDR3 is 17 amino acids long. Trimming took 1 base from V and 9 from J; bases not matched to a gene: 13. The CDR3 loop is CASSQVPSGGSNPTQYF. Here the CDR3 DNA reads TGCGCCAGCAGCCAAGTTCCTAGCGGGGGATCGAACCCAACGCAGTATTTT.

The table lists this clonotype with a few counts. No conserved phenylalanine or tryptophan is present at the end of the CDR3, so a read error is the likely explanation. CDR3 nucleotide sequence: TGTGCCACCAGTGCGGGCAAAAGACAAGAGGGCAGGGAGACCCAGTACCTC. Translation: CATSAGKRQEGRETQYL. J is TRBJ2-5 and V is TRBV24-1; the D gene is possibly TRBD2 (5 bases). This CDR3 spans 17 amino acids. Trimming took off 5 bases at V and 5 bases at J, with 23 bases between the two ends. CDR1 is KGHDR, CDR2 SFDVKD, per germline.

Points on this clonotype: One end of the junction fails to match germline, which may point to a read error. This chain links TRBV28 with TRBJ2-5; D is perhaps TRBD2 (5 bases). CDR1 and CDR2 (germline): MDHEN, SYDVKM. This CDR3 contains 14 residues. CDR3 amino acids: CASSSTSGFETRYF. In nucleotides, the CDR3 is TGTGCCAGCAGCTCGACCAGCGGCTTTGAGACCCGGTACTTC.

A remark on this clonotype: A read error may produce the germline difference seen at one junction end. The genes are TRBV5-6 and TRBJ2-2; 7 nucleotides line up with TRBD1. The germline CDR1 and CDR2 sequences are SGHDT and YYEEEE. The CDR3 spans 15 residues. DNA for the CDR3: TGTGCCAACAGCTGGGGACAGATGAACATCGGGGAGCTGTTTTTT. Protein product: CANSWGQMNIGELFF.

On this clonotype: The junction departs from germline at one end; a sequencing error may be responsible. V usage is TRBV14 and J usage is TRBJ2-3; 7 bases are a match to TRBD1. The CDR3 extends over 16 amino acids. The V gene's germline CDR1 is SGHDN and CDR2 FVKESK. CDR3 region: CVSGQRQGRGTDTKYF. The CDR3 DNA follows: TGTGTCAGCGGCCAACGGCAGGGGAGAGGGACAGATACGAAGTATTTT.

The chain carries TRBV29-1 and TRBJ1-2, with D possibly being TRBD1 (6 bases). The ends were cut back, 8 bases at V and 7 bases at J, with 26 bases in the middle. Germline V gene lookup returns CDR1 SQVTM and CDR2 ANQGSEA. The length of the CDR3 is 15 residues. The CDR3 loop reads CSLAPRLRGAFGYTF. In nucleotides, the CDR3 is TGCAGCCTGGCCCCACGCCTACGGGGGGCTTTTGGCTACACCTTC.

CDR3 bases: TGTGCCAGCAGTCCACTAGACTTCTCCTACGAACGGTACTTC. Translating gives CASSPLDFSYERYF. This chain uses TRBV5-5 with TRBJ2-7, with a weak D call TRBD2 (5 bases). The CDR3 is 14 amino acids. Germline assignment: CDR1 SGHKS and CDR2 YYEKEE (reference sequence). V was pared by 5 bases and J by 12 bases, with 24 bases between.